A single sample is the source of the 24 T cell receptor beta chains below, sequenced in a study of human T cells and chemical hapten exposure. One entry per CDR3 protein, called by TCRdb with MiXCR from the RACE reads. The sample includes some 52,000 distinct CDR3 sequences, approximately 10% of them seen just once. As to time point: patch test 1, 2 weeks after DPC sensitization. Treatment described: therapeutic diphenylcyclopropenone sensitization with weekly scalp DPC. The starting material, unfractionated whole blood, was used for total RNA extraction. This specimen was whole blood, taken in connection with sensitization to the hapten diphenylcyclopropenone (DPC). These receptors were taken from a woman between 40 and 55 years old with alopecia areata. Some clones in this sample may be carry-over from other donors' samples.

This clonotype came up many times. The J gene is TRBJ2-7, the V gene TRBV20-1; 15 bases map to TRBD2. CDR1 DFQATT and CDR2 SNEGSKA come from the germline V gene (reference sequence). J gave up 3 bases and V 0 bases, and 9 bases lay outside the gene matches. The CDR3 runs to 18 residues. CDR3 nucleotide sequence: TGCAGTGCTAGAGATCCGGGACTAGCGGGAGGCCTGGTCTACGAGCAGTACTTC. Amino acid sequence: CSARDPGLAGGLVYEQYF.

This clonotype has at least ten counts. The V call is TRBV11-2, the J call TRBJ1-2; possibly TRBD1 for D (5 bases). Germline CDR1 SGHAT, CDR2 FQNNGV. This CDR3 spans 13 amino acids. Trimming shortened V by 4 bases and J by 8 bases, and 14 bases separated the two germline ends. The CDR3 nucleotides are TGTGCCAGCAGCTCCCAGGGTCCTCCAGGCTACACCTTC. Translating gives CASSSQGPPGYTF.

This clonotype was found many times. The V and J genes are TRBV28 and TRBJ2-7; 7 bases are shared with TRBD1. Unmatched junction bases numbered 13, after V lost 8 bases and J lost 0 bases. Per germline, CDR1 MDHEN and CDR2 SYDVKM. The CDR3 loop spans 16 amino acids. The CDR3 region has the DNA TGTGCCAGCCTTAAGGGGGCAGGTGCGAGCTCCTACGAGCAGTACTTC. Amino acids: CASLKGAGASSYEQYF.

This clonotype was observed a handful of times. The chain recombines TRBV6-2 or TRBV6-3 with TRBJ1-1; no clear D gene. V lost 6 bases and J lost 3, with 11 bases in between. CDR3 size: 13 residues. Germline V gives CDR1 MNHEY, CDR2 SVGEGT. Written as DNA, the CDR3 is TGTGCCAGCAGGGGAAACACGTACACTGAAGCTTTCTTT. Its translation: CASRGNTYTEAFF.

This clonotype has more than one count but fewer than ten. The gene calls are TRBV29-1 and TRBJ1-2; no clear D gene. Germline V CDR1 and CDR2: SQVTM, ANQGSEA. The length of the CDR3 is 13 residues. With 7 bases removed from V and 0 bases from J, the gap between germline ends came to 12 bases. CDR3 protein: CSAETFSNYGYTF. The CDR3, as DNA: TGCAGCGCCGAGACATTCTCTAACTATGGCTACACCTTC. The full variable domain, its missing parts supplied by reference TRBV29-1 and TRBJ1-2, is SAVISQKPSRDICQRGTSLTIQCQVDSQVTMMFWYRQQPGQSLTLIATANQGSEATYESGFVIDKFPISRPNLTFSTLTVSNMSPEDSSIYLCSAETFSNYGYTFGSGTRLTVV.

This clonotype was seen just once. The junction differs from germline at one of its ends, possibly a read error. This chain uses TRBV19 with TRBJ1-5; 7 bases map to TRBD1. CDR1 LNHDA and CDR2 SQIVND come from the germline V gene (reference sequence). The CDR3 runs to 13 residues. Written as DNA, the CDR3 is TGTACCAGTAGTACACAGGGGACGCAGCCCCAGCATTTT. Translated: CTSSTQGTQPQHF.

This clonotype came up many times. The genes are TRBV7-9 and TRBJ2-7; 7 bases fit TRBD1. V lost 5 bases, J lost 2 bases, and 6 bases stayed unmatched. Germline V lookup: CDR1 SEHNR, CDR2 FQNEAQ (reference sequence). The CDR3 has 14 amino acids. The CDR3 sequence is CASSPGGLTYEQYF. DNA of the CDR3: TGTGCCAGCAGCCCAGGGGGTCTTACCTACGAGCAGTACTTC.

V gene TRBV15 combines with J gene TRBJ2-5; tentative D call: TRBD1 (5 bases). Looked up from germline, CDR1 is LNHNV and CDR2 is YYDKDF (reference sequence). The CDR3 covers 19 residues. Trimming cost V 0 bases and J 2 bases, with 22 bases left between them. CDR3 region: CATSRDDGQRIIHQETQYF. For the CDR3, the DNA is TGTGCCACCAGCAGAGATGATGGACAACGAATTATCCATCAAGAGACCCAGTACTTC. Filled out from reference TRBV15 and TRBJ2-5, the complete variable domain reads DAMVIQNPRYQVTQFGKPVTLSCSQTLNHNVMYWYQQKSSQAPKLLFHYYDKDFNNEADTPDNFQSRRPNTSFCFLDIRSPGLGDTAMYLCATSRDDGQRIIHQETQYFGPGTRLLVL.

This clonotype appeared many times. The chain has TRBV18 and TRBJ2-5; 7 nucleotides agree with TRBD2. Germline values: CDR1 KGHSH, CDR2 LQKENI. V lost 0 bases, J lost 4 bases, and 5 bases stayed unmatched. This CDR3 spans 15 amino acids. The CDR3 region is CASSPPSGEGETQYF. In DNA, the CDR3 is TGTGCCAGCTCACCACCGAGCGGGGAAGGAGAGACCCAGTACTTC. Based on the CDR3 plus reference TRBV18 and TRBJ2-5, the full variable domain is NAGVMQNPRHLVRRRGQEARLRCSPMKGHSHVYWYRQLPEEGLKFMVYLQKENIIDESGMPKERFSAEFPKEGPSILRIQQVVRGDSAAYFCASSPPSGEGETQYFGPGTRLLVL.

This clonotype was observed a few times. J is TRBJ1-4 and V is TRBV20-1; a weak D match, TRBD1 (6 bases). V lost 7 bases to trimming and J lost 3 bases, with 12 bases between them. Germline lookup yields CDR1 DFQATT and CDR2 SNEGSKA (reference sequence). This CDR3 has 13 amino acids. In DNA form, the CDR3 reads TGCAGTGTTACGGACAGCTCTAATGAAAAACTGTTTTTT. This translates into CSVTDSSNEKLFF.

This clonotype has only a few counts. The chain uses TRBV30 and TRBJ2-2; D possibly corresponds to TRBD1 (5 bases). Germline CDR1 GTSNPN, CDR2 SVGIG (reference sequence). V was cut by 1 base and J by 4 bases, with 7 bases left in between. There are 13 residues in the CDR3. The CDR3 here is CAWSEGFTGELFF. CDR3 in DNA: TGTGCCTGGAGTGAGGGGTTCACCGGGGAGCTGTTTTTT.

This clonotype was seen a handful of times. The rearrangement links TRBV11-3 to TRBJ2-6, with a tentative D call TRBD1 (6 bases). The CDR3 has 18 residues. Per germline, CDR1 SGHNT and CDR2 YENEEA. V was trimmed by 6 bases and J by 2 bases, leaving 20 bases between them. The CDR3 loop is CASSSRYITGPGANVLTF. The CDR3 DNA reads as TGTGCCAGCAGTTCCCGCTACATCACAGGGCCTGGGGCCAACGTCCTGACTTTC.

This clonotype was counted a few times. V and J are TRBV7-7 and TRBJ2-3, with D perhaps being TRBD1 or TRBD2 (5 bases each). The CDR3 loop spans 15 amino acids. V gave up 5 bases and J gave up 1 base, with 13 bases separating them. Germline V CDR1 and CDR2: SSHAT, FNYEAQ (reference sequence). CDR3 in DNA: TGTGCCAGCAGCCCGGGGCCCCTGGGCACAGATACGCAGTATTTT. Translating gives CASSPGPLGTDTQYF. The full variable domain, rest sourced from reference TRBV7-7 and TRBJ2-3, is GAGVSQSPRYKVTKRGQDVTLRCDPISSHATLYWYQQALGQGPEFLTYFNYEAQPDKSGLPSDRFSAERPEGSISTLTIQRTEQRDSAMYRCASSPGPLGTDTQYFGPGTRLTVL.

This clonotype was counted at least ten times. V gene TRBV18 combines with J gene TRBJ1-2, with 8 bases fitting TRBD1. The germline V gene has CDR1 KGHSH and CDR2 LQKENI. V shed 0 bases and J 4 bases; nucleotides not matched to a gene: 7. The CDR3 runs to 16 residues. In DNA form, the CDR3 reads TGTGCCAGCTCACCACCGAGTATACAGGGGGTCTATGGCTACACCTTC. It yields the protein CASSPPSIQGVYGYTF.

This clonotype was detected only a few times. The genes are TRBV28 and TRBJ2-7; D unclear. Germline-derived CDR1 and CDR2 are MDHEN and SYDVKM. CDR3 size: 11 residues. V lost 5 bases, J lost 4 bases, and 6 bases lay in between. The CDR3 loop reads CASSITYEQYF. The CDR3 DNA is TGTGCCAGCAGTATAACGTACGAGCAGTACTTC. Supplemented by reference TRBV28 and TRBJ2-7, the full variable domain reads DVKVTQSSRYLVKRTGEKVFLECVQDMDHENMFWYRQDPGLGLRLIYFSYDVKMKEKGDIPEGYSVSREKKERFSLILESASTNQTSMYLCASSITYEQYFGPGTRLTVT.

This clonotype came up a few times. The rearrangement links TRBV25-1 to TRBJ1-6, with 8 bases matching TRBD1. V shed 0 bases and J 0 bases; nucleotides not matched to a gene: 4. Germline V gene sequence: CDR1 MGHDK, CDR2 SYGVNS. CDR3 length equals 18 residues. In nucleotides, the CDR3 is TGTGCCAGCAGTGAATACGGGACAGGCAGCTCCTATAATTCACCCCTCCACTTT. This gives the protein CASSEYGTGSSYNSPLHF.

At least ten counts were recorded for this clonotype. The V and J genes are TRBV7-9 and TRBJ1-4; 7 bases agree with TRBD1. There are 14 residues in the CDR3. J lost 4 bases, V lost 5 bases, and 4 bases had no gene match. Germline loops: CDR1 SEHNR, CDR2 FQNEAQ (reference sequence). As DNA, the CDR3 is TGTGCCAGCAGCCCGGACAGGTATAATGAAAAACTGTTTTTT. Encoded protein: CASSPDRYNEKLFF.

The chain uses TRBV28 and TRBJ2-5; perhaps TRBD1 as D (5 bases). Trimming took off 10 bases at V and 4 bases at J, with 7 bases between the two ends. Germline CDR1 is MDHEN and CDR2 is SYDVKM. CDR3 length: 10 amino acids. The CDR3 region has the DNA TGTGCCATAAGGGGAGAGACCCAGTACTTC. Translation: CAIRGETQYF.

This clonotype was seen only a few times. V and J are TRBV5-1 and TRBJ1-3, with TRBD1 identical over 12 bases. V dropped 4 bases and J dropped 4; count of bases not matched to a gene: 6. Germline CDR1 reads SGHRS; CDR2 reads YFSETQ. The CDR3 runs 16 residues. The CDR3 region has the DNA TGCGCCAGCAGCCCGGGACAGGGGGCTAACGGAAACACCATATATTTT. Its protein is CASSPGQGANGNTIYF.

The J gene is TRBJ2-5, the V gene TRBV20-1; D may be TRBD2 (7 bases). CDR3 size: 15 residues. Germline CDR1 DFQATT, CDR2 SNEGSKA (reference sequence). V shed 6 bases and J shed 2 bases, with 19 bases lying between them. The CDR3 sequence is CSAYREGNPQETQYF. CDR3 sequence (DNA): TGCAGTGCCTACAGGGAGGGGAACCCTCAAGAGACCCAGTACTTC.

Only a few counts were recorded for this clonotype. The gene calls are TRBV18 and TRBJ2-1, with 10 bases fitting TRBD1. The CDR3 is 14 amino acids. The trim removed 6 bases at V and 4 bases at J, leaving 3 bases unmatched. Germline CDR1 and CDR2: KGHSH and LQKENI. Written as DNA, the CDR3 is TGTGCCAGCTCCGGGGACAGGGGTTACAATGAGCAGTTCTTC. Residues: CASSGDRGYNEQFF.

This clonotype was picked up one time. This rearrangement joins TRBV28 to TRBJ1-1, with 9 bases that match TRBD1. The CDR3 loop spans 16 amino acids. CDR1 MDHEN and CDR2 SYDVKM come from the germline V gene. The J segment lost 0 bases and the V segment lost 6 bases, leaving 8 bases of the junction unmatched. DNA for the CDR3: TGTGCCAGCAGCCGTGACAGGGGGTACATGAACACTGAAGCTTTCTTT. The encoded protein is CASSRDRGYMNTEAFF. The full variable domain, in which reference TRBV28 and TRBJ1-1 provide the parts outside the CDR3, is DVKVTQSSRYLVKRTGEKVFLECVQDMDHENMFWYRQDPGLGLRLIYFSYDVKMKEKGDIPEGYSVSREKKERFSLILESASTNQTSMYLCASSRDRGYMNTEAFFGQGTRLTVV.

J is TRBJ2-2 and V is TRBV28; D is unclear. Germline lookup yields CDR1 MDHEN and CDR2 SYDVKM. V gave up 6 bases and J gave up 3 bases, with 11 bases separating them. The CDR3 is 14 residues long. DNA of the CDR3: TGTGCCAGCAGACGTGCTAGGGACACCGGGGAGCTGTTTTTT. It is translated as CASRRARDTGELFF.

The chain employs TRBV2 and TRBJ2-6; TRBD2 agrees at 10 bases. This CDR3 comprises 17 residues. V gave up 8 bases and J gave up 2 bases; unmatched junction bases: 9. Germline V lookup: CDR1 SNHLY, CDR2 FYNNEI. The CDR3 nucleotides are TGTGCCAGCTCCGCTAGCGGGGGTGGAGCTGGGGCCAACGTCCTGACTTTC. Protein: CASSASGGGAGANVLTF.